A single sample gave rise to the 3 T cell receptor beta chains below, sequenced in a study of immune evolution from preneoplasia to lung adenocarcinoma (dated by TCRdb to the early 2020s). Library method: the immunoSEQ multiplex PCR assay. The clones in this table, taken by TCRdb from immuneACCESS, are in-frame only. Not every clone is retained; where verified, under half of the shortfall comes from an unresolved V gene, and the cause of the rest is unknown. The sample table holds under 7,500 clones, of which 75% to 85% were seen once. The top ten clones comprise more than 8% of the sample. Material: FFPE minimally invasive lung adenocarcinoma tissue. The intended sense of this specimen's cell subset or site label: micro-invasive lung adenocarcinoma (MIA). These receptors all stem from a person aged 65-85 years with lung adenocarcinoma.

This clone came up a few times. V is TRBV27 and J is TRBJ1-2; 9 positions agree with TRBD1. Germline V gene lookup returns CDR1 MNHEY and CDR2 SMNVEV (reference sequence). The length of the CDR3 is 17 residues. J lost 8 bases, V lost 0 bases, and 13 bases had no gene match. The CDR3 DNA reads as TGTGCCAGCAGTTTATCGTGGCCCTCACAGGGGGCTTGGGGCTACACCTTC. This sequence encodes CASSLSWPSQGAWGYTF.

The chain carries TRBV5-6 and TRBJ2-5; either TRBD1 or TRBD2 may supply D (5 bases each). The CDR3 runs 14 residues. V dropped 3 bases and J dropped 1 base, with 10 bases sitting between them. Germline assignment: CDR1 SGHDT and CDR2 YYEEEE. Here the CDR3 DNA reads TGTGCCAGCAGCTCGCCGGGACGCCAAGAGACCCAGTACTTC. This encodes CASSSPGRQETQYF.

Concerning this clone: The CDR3 does not close with the conserved phenylalanine or tryptophan, likely indicating a read error. The limits of the CDR3 on the DNA are not certain, so only TCRdb's listed CDR3 is given. This chain links TRBV6-1 with TRBJ2-7; TRBD1 is the table's D call, not checked against the DNA. From its first to its last residue, the CDR3 has 10 amino acids. Per germline, CDR1 MNHNS and CDR2 SASEGT. The CDR3 loop reads CASRDQGPVY.